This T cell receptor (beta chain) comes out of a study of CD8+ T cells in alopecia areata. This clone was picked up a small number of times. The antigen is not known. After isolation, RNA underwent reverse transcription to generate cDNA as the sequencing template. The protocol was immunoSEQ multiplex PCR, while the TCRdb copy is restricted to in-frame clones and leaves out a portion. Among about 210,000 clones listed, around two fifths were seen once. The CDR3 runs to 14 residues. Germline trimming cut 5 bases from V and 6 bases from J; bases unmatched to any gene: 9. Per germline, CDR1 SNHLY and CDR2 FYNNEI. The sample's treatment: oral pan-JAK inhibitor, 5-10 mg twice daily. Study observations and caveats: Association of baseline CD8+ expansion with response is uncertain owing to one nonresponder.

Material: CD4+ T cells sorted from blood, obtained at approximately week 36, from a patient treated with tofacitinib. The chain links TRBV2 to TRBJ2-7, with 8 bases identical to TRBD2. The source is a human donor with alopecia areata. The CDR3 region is CASSNREGKAEQYF. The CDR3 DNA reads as TGTGCCAGCAGTAACCGGGAGGGCAAAGCCGAGCAGTACTTC.